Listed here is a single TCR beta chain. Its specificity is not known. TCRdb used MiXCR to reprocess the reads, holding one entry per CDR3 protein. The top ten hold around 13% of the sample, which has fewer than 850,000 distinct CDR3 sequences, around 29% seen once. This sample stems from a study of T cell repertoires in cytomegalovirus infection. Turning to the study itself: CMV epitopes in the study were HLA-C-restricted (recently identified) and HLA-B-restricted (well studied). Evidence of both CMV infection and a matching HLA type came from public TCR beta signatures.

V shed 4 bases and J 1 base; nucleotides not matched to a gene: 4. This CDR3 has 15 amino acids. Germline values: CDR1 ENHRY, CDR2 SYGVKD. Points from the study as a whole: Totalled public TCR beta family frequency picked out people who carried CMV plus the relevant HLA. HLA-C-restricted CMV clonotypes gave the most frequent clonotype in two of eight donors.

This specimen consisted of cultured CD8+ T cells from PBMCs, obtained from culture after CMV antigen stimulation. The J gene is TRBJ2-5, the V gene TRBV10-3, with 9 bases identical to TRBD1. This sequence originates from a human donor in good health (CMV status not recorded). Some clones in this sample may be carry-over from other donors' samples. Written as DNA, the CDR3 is TGTGCCATCAGTGGGGACAGGGAAACCCAAGAGACCCAGTACTTC. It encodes CAISGDRETQETQYF.